This T cell receptor beta chain was captured in a study of OX40 agonist ivuxolimab in advanced cancers. Study outcomes and limitations: Relative to CD4+ cells, CD8+ T cells on average had more expanded clones.

The method was immunoSEQ multiplex PCR; TCRdb's version includes in-frame clones alone and lacks a portion of them. The data show some 79,000 clones, with 80% to 95% seen just once and roughly 0.44% held by the top ten. As concerns this clone: What it binds is not known.

Sequenced material: CD4+ or CD8+ T cells sorted from blood, taken in a trial of the OX40 agonist ivuxolimab. This clonotype was obtained from an adult with an advanced solid tumor such as melanoma, head and neck, liver or kidney cancer.

The CDR3 sequence: CASSPQGTYNEQFF. The CDR3 DNA follows: TGTGCCAGCAGCCCACAGGGAACCTACAATGAGCAGTTCTTC. The chain is built from TRBV9 and TRBJ2-1; a possible D gene is TRBD1 (6 bases). Trimming stripped 4 bases from V and 2 bases from J, with 10 bases between. From germline, CDR1 is SGDLS and CDR2 YYNGEE. The CDR3 length is 14 residues.